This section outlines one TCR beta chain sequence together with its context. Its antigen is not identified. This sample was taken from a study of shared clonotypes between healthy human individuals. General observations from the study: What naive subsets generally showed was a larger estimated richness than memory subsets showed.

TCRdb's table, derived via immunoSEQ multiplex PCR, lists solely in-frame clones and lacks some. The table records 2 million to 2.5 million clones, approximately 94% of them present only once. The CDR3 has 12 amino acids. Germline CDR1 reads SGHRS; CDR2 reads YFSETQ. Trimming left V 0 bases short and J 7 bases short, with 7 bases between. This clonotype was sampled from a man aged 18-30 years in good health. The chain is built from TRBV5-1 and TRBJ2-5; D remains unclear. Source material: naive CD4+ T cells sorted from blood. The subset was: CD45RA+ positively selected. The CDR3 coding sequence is TGCGCCAGCAGCTTGGAGGTAGGGACCCAGTACTTC. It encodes CASSLEVGTQYF.